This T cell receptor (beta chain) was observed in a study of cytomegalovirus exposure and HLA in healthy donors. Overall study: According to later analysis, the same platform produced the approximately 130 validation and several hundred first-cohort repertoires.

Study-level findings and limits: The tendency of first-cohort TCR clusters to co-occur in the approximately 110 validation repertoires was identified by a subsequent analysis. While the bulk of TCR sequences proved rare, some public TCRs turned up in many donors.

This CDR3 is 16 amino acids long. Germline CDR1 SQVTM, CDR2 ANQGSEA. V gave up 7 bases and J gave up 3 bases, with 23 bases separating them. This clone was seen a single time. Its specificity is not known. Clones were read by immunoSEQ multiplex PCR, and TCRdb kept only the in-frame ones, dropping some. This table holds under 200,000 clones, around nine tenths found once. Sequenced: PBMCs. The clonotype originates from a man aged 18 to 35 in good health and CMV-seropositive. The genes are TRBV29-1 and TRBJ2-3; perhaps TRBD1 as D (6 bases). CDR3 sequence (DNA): TGCAGCGCTCCGGGACGGTTAGAAGGGGGTACAGATACGCAGTATTTT. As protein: CSAPGRLEGGTDTQYF.